One sample yielded the 21 T cell receptor beta chains listed below, sequenced in a study of post-analysis software for immune sequencing data. Study-wide points: Controls showed lower frequencies than patients for five TRBV segments, and TRBV5-6, TRBV5-1 and TRBV20-1 were among these.

TCR beta cDNA libraries had unique molecular identifiers. Using its own MiXCR run on the PCR reads, TCRdb lists one record per CDR3 protein. The sample has almost 700,000 distinct CDR3 sequences, more than 50% seen once. These receptors are not linked to any known antigen. Sequenced material: blood. The receptors were gathered from a girl aged 2-10 years with multiple sclerosis.

The chain uses TRBV6-6 and TRBJ2-7; D is ambiguous. CDR3 size: 13 residues. Germline loops: CDR1 MNHNY, CDR2 SVGAGI (reference sequence). V was trimmed by 6 bases and J by 6 bases, leaving 15 bases between them. In DNA form, the CDR3 reads TGTGCCAGCAGCACCCGGCTTTGGGGCGAGCAGTACTTC. It codes for CASSTRLWGEQYF.

The chain is built from TRBV5-1 and TRBJ2-5; tentatively, D is TRBD2 (6 bases). Germline V gene sequence: CDR1 SGHRS, CDR2 YFSETQ. The CDR3 extends over 17 amino acids. V lost 4 bases, J lost 2 bases, and 21 bases lay in between. CDR3 amino acids: CASSQTLAVEWQETQYF. The CDR3 nucleotides are TGCGCCAGCAGCCAGACACTAGCCGTGGAGTGGCAAGAGACCCAGTACTTC.

This clonotype was counted between two and nine times. This chain links TRBV20-1 with TRBJ2-1, with unresolved D. CDR3 size: 11 residues. Germline V lookup: CDR1 DFQATT, CDR2 SNEGSKA (reference sequence). V lost 0 bases and J lost 5, with 2 bases in between. The CDR3 protein is CSAREDNEQFF. The CDR3 nucleotides read TGCAGTGCTAGAGAAGACAATGAGCAGTTCTTC.

The chain couples TRBV5-1 to TRBJ2-1; 8 bases are a match to TRBD1. The V and J ends lost 5 bases and 9 bases, in that order; junction bases with no gene match: 7. The germline V gene has CDR1 SGHRS and CDR2 YFSETQ. The length of the CDR3 is 13 residues. The CDR3 region has the DNA TGCGCCAGCAGACAGACAGGGGAACGTGAGCAGTTCTTC. Encoded protein: CASRQTGEREQFF.

The chain joins TRBV4-2 to TRBJ2-3, with D perhaps TRBD2 (5 bases). This CDR3 is built from 15 residues. The germline gives CDR1 LGHNA, CDR2 YNFKEQ. V shed 0 bases and J shed 1 base, with 8 bases lying between them. CDR3 in DNA: TGTGCCAGCAGCCAAGAGGTAGCGCGCACAGATACGCAGTATTTT. Protein sequence: CASSQEVARTDTQYF.

A few counts support this clonotype. The chain uses TRBV24-1 and TRBJ2-2; D is unresolved. The CDR3 length is 16 residues. CDR1 is KGHDR and CDR2 is SFDVKD in the germline V gene. V lost 5 bases, J lost 0 bases, and 12 bases lay in between. The CDR3 region has the DNA TGTGCCACCAGTGCCAGGACCGACTCGAACACCGGGGAGCTGTTTTTT. This gives the protein CATSARTDSNTGELFF.

V usage is TRBV5-5 and J usage is TRBJ2-5; 11 nucleotides agree with TRBD2. The assigned J gene may be wrong: the sequence end matches TRBJ2-7 better. Per the germline V gene, CDR1 is SGHKS and CDR2 is YYEKEE (reference sequence). The CDR3 totals 15 residues. CDR3 nucleotide sequence: TGTGCCACCAAAGAGGGGACTAGCGGAACCTACGAGCAGTACTTC. Residues: CATKEGTSGTYEQYF.

CDR3 nucleotides: TGTGCCATCAGTGATTTCGGTAACTATGGCTACACCTTC. Translated, it gives CAISDFGNYGYTF. The chain carries TRBV10-3 and TRBJ1-2; no reliable D call. Per germline, CDR1 ENHRY and CDR2 SYGVKD. The CDR3 length is 13 residues. The V end was cut by 3 bases, the J end by 1 base, with 6 bases between.

This clonotype was detected only a few times. The chain joins TRBV29-1 to TRBJ2-7; 8 nucleotides align to TRBD2. Per germline, CDR1 SQVTM and CDR2 ANQGSEA. The V segment lost 5 bases and the J segment 1 base; nucleotides outside the gene matches: 4. The CDR3 consists of 13 residues. The CDR3 DNA is TGCAGCGTTACTAGCGGCCAATCCTACGAGCAGTACTTC. Translation gives CSVTSGQSYEQYF.

In its sample, this clonotype was seen a few times. The gene calls are TRBV20-1 and TRBJ2-5; 10 bases align to TRBD2. CDR1 DFQATT and CDR2 SNEGSKA come from the germline V gene (reference sequence). V lost 2 bases and J lost 5; bases outside the gene matches: 8. There are 15 residues in the CDR3. CDR3 in DNA: TGCAGTGCTAGACTAGCGGGAGCCCGCGGGGAGACCCAGTACTTC. Its translation is CSARLAGARGETQYF.

This clonotype turned up a few times. The chain links TRBV24-1 to TRBJ2-1; weak D call: TRBD2 (5 bases). Trimming took off 4 bases at V and 9 bases at J, with 9 bases between the two ends. In germline, CDR1 is KGHDR, CDR2 SFDVKD. The CDR3 totals 12 residues. CDR3 DNA: TGTGCCACCAGTGACGACGAGGGTGAGCAGTTCTTC. It is translated as CATSDDEGEQFF.

This clonotype was detected a few times. The chain uses TRBV9 and TRBJ2-3, with 11 bases lining up with TRBD1. In germline, CDR1 is SGDLS, CDR2 YYNGEE. The CDR3 covers 16 residues. V lost 4 bases, J lost 5 bases, and 9 bases stayed unmatched. This CDR3 is CASSIGTGGWKDTQYF. In DNA, the CDR3 is TGTGCCAGCAGCATCGGGACAGGGGGTTGGAAAGATACGCAGTATTTT.

The rearrangement links TRBV20-1 to TRBJ1-4, with 9 bases fitting TRBD1. Germline lookup yields CDR1 DFQATT and CDR2 SNEGSKA (reference sequence). This CDR3 has 12 amino acids. Trimming cost V 3 bases and J 10 bases; bases outside gene matches: 3. CDR3 nucleotide sequence: TGCAGTGCTAGGACAGGGGGAGGAAAACTGTTTTTT. Translated, it gives CSARTGGGKLFF.

CDR3 region: CASKSGRGNEQFF. In DNA form, the CDR3 reads TGCGCCAGCAAGAGCGGGAGGGGTAATGAGCAGTTCTTC. The chain combines TRBV5-1 with TRBJ2-1; 10 nucleotides match TRBD2. CDR3 length: 13 residues. Germline values: CDR1 SGHRS, CDR2 YFSETQ. Losses at the gene ends were 6 bases for V and 7 bases for J; bases not matched to a gene: 4.

In this sample, this clonotype turned up a few times. The rearrangement links TRBV5-1 to TRBJ2-5; 9 bases line up with TRBD1. With V trimmed by 4 bases and J by 4 bases, 5 bases remained unmatched. CDR1 is SGHRS and CDR2 is YFSETQ in the germline V gene. This CDR3 is built from 14 residues. CDR3 nucleotide sequence: TGCGCCAGCAGCATGGGACAGGGAGGAGAGACCCAGTACTTC. Its protein is CASSMGQGGETQYF. The whole variable domain, remainder taken from reference TRBV5-1 and TRBJ2-5, is KAGVTQTPRYLIKTRGQQVTLSCSPISGHRSVSWYQQTPGQGLQFLFEYFSETQRNKGNFPGRFSGRQFSNSRSEMNVSTLELGDSALYLCASSMGQGGETQYFGPGTRLLVL.

J is TRBJ2-1 and V is TRBV5-1; TRBD2 aligns across 9 bases. J lost 3 bases, V lost 1 base, and 5 bases had no gene match. This CDR3 has 16 amino acids. Per germline, CDR1 SGHRS and CDR2 YFSETQ. CDR3 residues: CASSLWPSGDYNEQFF. DNA of the CDR3: TGCGCCAGCAGCTTGTGGCCTAGCGGGGACTACAATGAGCAGTTCTTC.

The chain has TRBV9 and TRBJ2-5; 7 nucleotides line up with TRBD2. Germline V gene sequence: CDR1 SGDLS, CDR2 YYNGEE. V trimming: 0 bases; J trimming: 4 bases; junction bases outside the gene matches: 6. This CDR3 spans 15 amino acids. The CDR3 bases are TGTGCCAGCAGCGTAGGGGCGTCGGGAGGAGAGACCCAGTACTTC. It encodes CASSVGASGGETQYF.

The chain carries TRBV12-3 or TRBV12-4 and TRBJ2-1; D is perhaps TRBD2 (6 bases). V lost 4 bases, J lost 2 bases, and 9 bases lay in between. This CDR3 contains 14 residues. The chain's CDR3 is CASSSERAYNEQFF. The CDR3 nucleotides read TGTGCCAGCAGTTCCGAGCGGGCCTACAATGAGCAGTTCTTC.

In DNA form, the CDR3 reads TGTGCCAGCAGTTCCCTGTGGACTGAAGCTTTCTTT. Translation gives CASSSLWTEAFF. The chain links TRBV28 to TRBJ1-1, with D hard to call. Germline lookup yields CDR1 MDHEN and CDR2 SYDVKM. The CDR3 has 12 residues. V dropped 4 bases and J dropped 5 bases, with 8 bases sitting between them.

The V call is TRBV6-1, the J call TRBJ2-3, with 7 bases lining up with TRBD2. From germline, CDR1 is MNHNS and CDR2 SASEGT. CDR3 length: 16 residues. V was pared by 4 bases and J by 5 bases, with 12 bases of the junction left unmatched. The CDR3 reads CASSGLIAGGGDTQYF. The CDR3 nucleotides are TGTGCCAGCAGTGGGTTGATAGCGGGCGGGGGAGATACGCAGTATTTT.

V is TRBV27 and J is TRBJ1-2; no clear D gene. Trimming took 5 bases from V and 2 from J, leaving 6 bases between them. Germline CDR1 and CDR2: MNHEY and SMNVEV (reference sequence). The CDR3 length is 12 residues. CDR3: CASSNRNYGYTF. The CDR3 nucleotides are TGTGCCAGCAGTAACCGGAACTATGGCTACACCTTC.